The clone carrying this T cell receptor (beta chain) was seen only a few times. As yet, its antigen is unknown. One heparinised blood draw, averaging about 116 mL, came from each donor. The entirety of the isolated RNA underwent reverse transcription, so expressed TCRB transcripts were sequenced. Here immunoSEQ multiplex PCR was the method, and the copy in TCRdb shows in-frame clones only, minus some. This table holds under 300,000 clones, approximately 24% found once. This sample is part of a study of beta chain features in type 1 diabetes. Findings and caveats of the study: Shortening that was moderate but significant affected the TCRB CDR3s of Type 1 diabetes patients in all four CD4+ subsets. Small HLA sub-analyses could not settle whether HLA shapes TCRB rearrangement.

The sequenced sample consisted of naive CD4+ T cells from blood. The clonotype was recovered from a woman aged 25 to 39 with type 1 diabetes.

CDR3 region: CASSSGQVDEKLFF. The CDR3 DNA reads as TGTGCCAGCAGTTCGGGACAGGTTGATGAAAAACTGTTTTTT. The V and J genes are TRBV6-1 and TRBJ1-4; 8 nucleotides agree with TRBD1. CDR1 is MNHNS, CDR2 SASEGT, per germline. The junction had 5 bases not matched to a gene; V was cut back by 5 bases and J by 6 bases. The CDR3 is made up of 14 amino acids.